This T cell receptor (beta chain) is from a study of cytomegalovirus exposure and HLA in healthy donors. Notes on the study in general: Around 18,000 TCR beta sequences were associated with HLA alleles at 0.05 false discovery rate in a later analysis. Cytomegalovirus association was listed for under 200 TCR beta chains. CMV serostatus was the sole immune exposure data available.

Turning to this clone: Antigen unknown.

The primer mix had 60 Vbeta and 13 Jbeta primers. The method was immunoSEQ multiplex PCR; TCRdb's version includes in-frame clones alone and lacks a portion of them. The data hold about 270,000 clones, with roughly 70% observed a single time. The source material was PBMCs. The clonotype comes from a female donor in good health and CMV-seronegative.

The CDR3 loop reads CASSTTGFNTEAFF. As DNA, the CDR3 is TGTGCCAGCAGCACGACAGGGTTCAACACTGAAGCTTTCTTT. The chain is built from TRBV5-6 and TRBJ1-1, with 7 positions matching TRBD1. Losses at the gene ends were 4 bases for V and 2 bases for J; bases not matched to a gene: 5. Looked up from germline, CDR1 is SGHDT and CDR2 is YYEEEE. There are 14 residues in the CDR3.